The rows below give T cell receptor beta chains drawn from one sample of a study of early T cells in non-severe SARS-CoV-2 infection. TCRdb passed the 5' RACE reads through MiXCR, listing each CDR3 protein once. Altogether more than 90,000 distinct CDR3 sequences are present, approximately 10% being singletons, with the ten largest covering around 5.1%. The sequenced sample consisted of whole blood. The receptors come from an adult who was a healthcare worker with PCR-confirmed SARS-CoV-2 infection or an uninfected control (not recorded which). The CDR3 runs from the conserved cysteine through the conserved F or W. D genes are given only for firm matches. Not every row has a clone size; where given, it reads once, few, many or a size class.

d_gene	abundance	j_gene	v_gene	CDR3aa	CDR3nt
TRBD1	NA	TRBJ1-5	TRBV20-1	CSASGGTGSNQPQHF	TGCAGTGCTAGCGGGGGGACAGGGAGCAATCAGCCCCAGCATTTT
NA	few	TRBJ1-6	TRBV5-6	CASSLWGINSPLHF	TGTGCCAGCAGCTTGTGGGGAATTAATTCACCCCTCCACTTT
TRBD1	few	TRBJ2-2	TRBV18	CASSPRQGSNTGELFF	TGTGCCAGCTCACCCCGACAGGGATCGAACACCGGGGAGCTGTTTTTT
NA	NA	TRBJ2-1	TRBV7-6	CASSFLSLESNEQFF	TGTGCCAGCAGCTTCCTATCACTAGAGAGCAATGAGCAGTTCTTC
TRBD2	few	TRBJ2-3	TRBV18	CASSPLLAGGVTSTDTQYF	TGTGCCAGCTCACCACTCCTAGCGGGGGGCGTTACTAGCACAGATACGCAGTATTTT
NA	NA	TRBJ1-1	TRBV20-1	CSARPPRGAVFPAFF	TGCAGTGCTAGACCTCCGCGGGGCGCGGTCTTCCCGGCTTTCTTT
TRBD1	many	TRBJ1-1	TRBV28	CASRPGTGGTEAFF	TGTGCCAGCAGACCTGGGACAGGCGGAACTGAAGCTTTCTTT
NA	few	TRBJ2-7	TRBV7-3	CASSLGRGSYEQYF	TGTGCCAGCAGCTTAGGGCGGGGCTCCTACGAGCAGTACTTC
NA	few	TRBJ2-5	TRBV25-1	CASSGGETQYF	TGTGCCAGCAGTGGGGGAGAGACCCAGTACTTC
TRBD2	many	TRBJ2-1	TRBV11-3	CASSRLLAGGYNEQFF	TGTGCCAGCAGCCGCCTACTAGCGGGAGGGTACAATGAGCAGTTCTTC
NA	NA	TRBJ2-1	TRBV28	CASSLRGTYNEQFF	TGTGCCAGCAGTTTGAGGGGGACCTACAATGAGCAGTTCTTC
NA	few	TRBJ2-3	TRBV5-1	CASRRQSNVLFADTQYF	TGCGCCAGCCGGAGACAGAGCAATGTTTTATTCGCGGATACGCAGTATTTT
NA	many	TRBJ1-4	TRBV7-2	CASSSNSATNEKLFF	TGTGCCAGCAGCTCCAACAGCGCAACTAATGAAAAACTGTTTTTT
NA	few	TRBJ2-1	TRBV12-5	CASGLVLSGRSNEQFF	TGTGCTAGTGGTTTGGTACTATCAGGGCGTAGCAATGAGCAGTTCTTC
NA	few	TRBJ1-1	TRBV7-2	CASSLGGRWDTEAFF	TGTGCCAGCAGCTTAGGTGGCAGGTGGGACACTGAAGCTTTCTTT
NA	NA	TRBJ1-1	TRBV29-1	CSVEVGRGQGEAFF	TGCAGCGTTGAAGTGGGCAGGGGCCAGGGTGAAGCTTTCTTT
NA	few	TRBJ1-2	TRBV2	CASSLGRSNYGYTF	TGTGCCAGCTCTCTCGGCAGGTCTAACTATGGCTACACCTTC
NA	NA	TRBJ2-1	TRBV6-1	CASSPRYSSYNEQFF	TGTGCCAGCAGCCCGAGGTACAGCTCCTACAATGAGCAGTTCTTC
NA	NA	TRBJ2-1	TRBV21-1	CASSNRDRVYNEQFF	TGTGCCAGCAGCAACCGGGACAGGGTCTACAATGAGCAGTTCTTC
NA	few	TRBJ1-2	TRBV28	CASSEGNYGYTF	TGTGCCAGCAGTGAGGGTAACTATGGCTACACCTTC
TRBD1	few	TRBJ2-2	TRBV28	CASIGGPNTGELFF	TGTGCCAGCATAGGGGGCCCAAACACCGGGGAGCTGTTTTTT
NA	few	TRBJ2-6	TRBV6-5	CASSGDRSGANVLTF	TGTGCCAGCAGTGGCGACAGGTCTGGGGCCAACGTCCTGACTTTC
NA	few	TRBJ1-6	TRBV6-1	CASSYGGVNSPLHF	TGTGCCAGCAGTTACGGAGGCGTTAATTCACCCCTCCACTTT
NA	NA	TRBJ2-1	TRBV18	CASSPSTTQSGQFF	TGTGCCAGCTCGCCGTCAACAACTCAGTCGGGGCAGTTCTTC
TRBD1	NA	TRBJ1-6	TRBV6-5	CASSYASAGGWSSPLHF	TGTGCCAGCAGTTATGCGTCGGCAGGGGGCTGGAGTTCACCCCTCCACTTT
NA	NA	TRBJ1-5	TRBV5-1	CASSQEPDQPQHF	TGCGCCAGCAGCCAGGAACCAGATCAGCCCCAGCATTTT
TRBD2	many	TRBJ2-7	TRBV20-1	CSARGGTSGRAYPYEQYF	TGCAGTGCTAGAGGAGGGACTAGCGGGAGGGCGTATCCCTACGAGCAGTACTTC
TRBD2	many	TRBJ2-2	TRBV6-1	CASSGELAGGPSPRNTGELFF	TGTGCCAGCAGTGGAGAACTAGCGGGAGGGCCAAGCCCGCGAAACACCGGGGAGCTGTTTTTT
NA	NA	TRBJ2-2	TRBV13	CASSLVEGADTGELFF	TGTGCCAGCAGCTTGGTGGAAGGGGCGGACACCGGGGAGCTGTTTTTT
TRBD2	NA	TRBJ2-5	TRBV7-9	CASSLTAGGETQYF	TGTGCCAGCAGCTTAACAGCGGGAGGAGAGACCCAGTACTTC
TRBD1	few	TRBJ2-5	TRBV28	CAVRRGQRVTQYF	TGTGCCGTCCGCAGGGGGCAAAGGGTGACCCAGTACTTC
TRBD1	NA	TRBJ1-1	TRBV6-5	CASTTERGTGGAEAFF	TGTGCCAGCACGACCGAGCGAGGGACAGGGGGAGCTGAAGCTTTCTTT
NA	many	TRBJ1-1	TRBV20-1	CSASPDGETEAFF	TGCAGTGCCAGTCCGGACGGGGAAACTGAAGCTTTCTTT
NA	many	TRBJ1-1	TRBV12-3/TRBV12-4	CASSLGRRRITEAFF	TGTGCCAGCAGTTTGGGAAGACGTCGCATCACTGAAGCTTTCTTT
NA	NA	TRBJ2-3	TRBV9	CASSSPVTDTQYF	TGTGCCAGCAGTTCCCCAGTAACAGATACGCAGTATTTT
NA	NA	TRBJ2-6	TRBV7-9	CASSSRTGANVLTF	TGTGCCAGCAGCTCCAGAACTGGGGCCAACGTCCTGACTTTC
NA	many	TRBJ2-3	TRBV7-6	CASSLGRADTQYF	TGTGCCAGCAGCTTAGGGAGGGCAGATACGCAGTATTTT
NA	NA	TRBJ1-5	TRBV18	CASSPLDRNQPQHF	TGTGCCAGCTCACCACTGGACAGAAATCAGCCCCAGCATTTT
TRBD1	NA	TRBJ2-7	TRBV7-9	CASSHGQGTYEQYF	TGTGCCAGCAGCCATGGACAGGGAACCTACGAGCAGTACTTC
NA	many	TRBJ2-7	TRBV6-4	CASNLHEQYF	TGTGCCAGCAACCTTCACGAGCAGTACTTC
NA	NA	TRBJ2-4	TRBV6-5	CASVGVGEQGGIQYF	TGTGCCAGCGTGGGAGTTGGTGAGCAGGGAGGCATTCAGTACTTC
NA	few	TRBJ1-6	TRBV9	CASSELSSSYNSPLHF	TGTGCCAGCAGCGAGTTATCTAGCTCCTATAATTCACCCCTCCACTTT
TRBD2	few	TRBJ2-1	TRBV10-2	CASSGLTRGAYNEQFF	TGCGCCAGCAGTGGCCTTACTCGGGGGGCCTACAATGAGCAGTTCTTC
NA	many	TRBJ2-2	TRBV4-1	CASSQVPPGTGELFF	TGCGCCAGCAGCCAAGTCCCCCCAGGGACCGGGGAGCTGTTTTTT
NA	many	TRBJ1-5	TRBV7-9	CASSLVGINQPQHF	TGTGCCAGCAGCTTAGTAGGGATTAATCAGCCCCAGCATTTT
NA	few	TRBJ2-7	TRBV4-1	CASSQQGNAGFYEQYF	TGCGCCAGCAGCCAACAAGGGAACGCGGGATTCTACGAGCAGTACTTC
NA	NA	TRBJ1-5	TRBV20-1	CSARVPGAWDKPHGRVFQPQHF	TGCAGTGCTAGAGTGCCGGGGGCTTGGGATAAACCCCATGGACGGGTGTTTCAGCCCCAGCATTTT
TRBD1	many	TRBJ1-1	TRBV5-1	CASSLAGGYTEAFF	TGCGCCAGCAGCTTGGCAGGGGGCTACACTGAAGCTTTCTTT
TRBD1	NA	TRBJ2-2	TRBV14	CASSQDPRGTGELFF	TGTGCCAGCAGCCAAGATCCCAGGGGGACCGGGGAGCTGTTTTTT
TRBD2	NA	TRBJ2-3	TRBV5-1	CASSFLAGIGTDTQYF	TGCGCCAGCAGCTTTCTAGCGGGAATCGGCACAGATACGCAGTATTTT
NA	many	TRBJ2-5	TRBV6-1	CASSELYQETQYF	TGTGCCAGCAGTGAACTGTACCAAGAGACCCAGTACTTC
TRBD1	many	TRBJ2-1	TRBV5-1	CASSWGQGYNEQFF	TGCGCCAGCAGCTGGGGACAGGGTTACAATGAGCAGTTCTTC
NA	NA	TRBJ2-7	TRBV20-1	CSAPRRTGSYEQYF	TGCAGTGCTCCCAGACGGACTGGATCCTACGAGCAGTACTTC
TRBD1	many	TRBJ1-5	TRBV30	CAYLTGEGYGNQPQHF	TGTGCCTACTTAACAGGGGAGGGATATGGCAATCAGCCCCAGCATTTT
NA	many	TRBJ1-6	TRBV20-1	CSAGEGLSYNSPLHF	TGCAGTGCAGGGGAGGGGCTGTCCTATAATTCACCCCTCCACTTT
TRBD1	many	TRBJ1-2	TRBV29-1	CSVGTGQGEGGYTF	TGCAGCGTCGGGACGGGACAGGGCGAGGGTGGCTACACCTTC
NA	few	TRBJ2-5	TRBV28	CASSFPPLQTQYF	TGTGCCAGCAGTTTTCCCCCGTTGCAGACCCAGTACTTC
NA	NA	TRBJ2-3	TRBV5-1	CASSLNFGDTQYF	TGCGCCAGCAGCTTGAACTTTGGAGATACGCAGTATTTT
NA	NA	TRBJ2-7	TRBV12-3/TRBV12-4	CASSFGVNYEQYF	TGTGCCAGCAGTTTTGGGGTCAACTACGAGCAGTACTTC
NA	few	TRBJ1-2	TRBV12-3/TRBV12-4	CASRSLRESNGYTF	TGTGCCAGCCGATCCTTAAGGGAATCCAATGGCTACACCTTC